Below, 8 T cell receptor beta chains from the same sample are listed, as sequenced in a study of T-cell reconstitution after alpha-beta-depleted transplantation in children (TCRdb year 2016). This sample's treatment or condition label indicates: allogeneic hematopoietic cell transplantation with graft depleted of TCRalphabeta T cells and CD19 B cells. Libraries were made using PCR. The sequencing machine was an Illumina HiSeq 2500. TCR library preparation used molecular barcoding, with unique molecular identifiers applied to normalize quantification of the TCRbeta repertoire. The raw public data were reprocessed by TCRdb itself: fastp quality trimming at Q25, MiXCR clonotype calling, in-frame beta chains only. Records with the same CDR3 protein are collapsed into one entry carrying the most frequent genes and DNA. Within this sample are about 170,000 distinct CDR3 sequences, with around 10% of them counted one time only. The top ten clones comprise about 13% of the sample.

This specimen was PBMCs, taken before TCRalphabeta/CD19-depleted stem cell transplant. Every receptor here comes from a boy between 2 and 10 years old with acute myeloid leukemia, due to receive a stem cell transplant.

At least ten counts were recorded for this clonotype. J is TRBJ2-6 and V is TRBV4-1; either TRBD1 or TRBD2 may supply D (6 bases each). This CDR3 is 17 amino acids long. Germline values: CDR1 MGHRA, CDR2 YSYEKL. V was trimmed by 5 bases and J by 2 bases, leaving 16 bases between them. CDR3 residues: CASSWSIGGAGANVLTF. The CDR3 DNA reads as TGCGCCAGCAGCTGGTCTATCGGGGGCGCTGGGGCCAACGTCCTGACTTTC.

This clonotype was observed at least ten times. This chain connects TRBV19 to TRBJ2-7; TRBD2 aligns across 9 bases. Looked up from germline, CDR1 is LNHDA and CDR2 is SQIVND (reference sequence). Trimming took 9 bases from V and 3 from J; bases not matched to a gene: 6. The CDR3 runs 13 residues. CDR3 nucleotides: TGTGCCAGAAGGACTAGCGCTCTCTACGAGCAGTACGTC. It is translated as CARRTSALYEQYV.

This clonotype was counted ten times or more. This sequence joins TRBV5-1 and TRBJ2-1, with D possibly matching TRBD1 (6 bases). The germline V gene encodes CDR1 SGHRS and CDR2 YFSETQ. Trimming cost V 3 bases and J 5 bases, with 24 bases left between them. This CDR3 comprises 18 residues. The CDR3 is CASSWTTGRGISNNEQFF. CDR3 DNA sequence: TGCGCCAGCAGCTGGACCACTGGCAGGGGAATTTCGAACAATGAGCAGTTCTTC.

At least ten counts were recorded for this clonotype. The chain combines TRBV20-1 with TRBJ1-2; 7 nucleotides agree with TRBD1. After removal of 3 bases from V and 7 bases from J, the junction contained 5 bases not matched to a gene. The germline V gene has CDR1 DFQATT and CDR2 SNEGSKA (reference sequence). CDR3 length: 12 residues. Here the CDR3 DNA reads TGCAGTGCTAGTGGGGACAGCACTGGCTACACCTTC. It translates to CSASGDSTGYTF.

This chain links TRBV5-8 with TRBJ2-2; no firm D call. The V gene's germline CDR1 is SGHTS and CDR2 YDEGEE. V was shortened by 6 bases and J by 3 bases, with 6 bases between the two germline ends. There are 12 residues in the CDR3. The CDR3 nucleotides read TGTGCCAGCATCGTATACACCGGGGAGCTGTTTTTT. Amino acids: CASIVYTGELFF.

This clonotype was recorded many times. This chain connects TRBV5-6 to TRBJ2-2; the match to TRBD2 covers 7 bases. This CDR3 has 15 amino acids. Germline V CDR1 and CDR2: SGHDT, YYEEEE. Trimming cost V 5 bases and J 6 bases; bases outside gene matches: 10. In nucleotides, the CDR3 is TGTGCCAGCAGTCCCCTCAGCGGGGTTGCCGGGGAGCTGTTTTTT. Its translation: CASSPLSGVAGELFF.

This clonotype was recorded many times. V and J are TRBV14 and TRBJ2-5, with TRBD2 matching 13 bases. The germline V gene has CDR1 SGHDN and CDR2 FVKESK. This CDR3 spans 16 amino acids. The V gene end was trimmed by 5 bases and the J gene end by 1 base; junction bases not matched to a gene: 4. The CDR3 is CASSGLAGATQETQYF. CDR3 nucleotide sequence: TGTGCCAGCAGCGGACTAGCGGGAGCAACCCAAGAGACCCAGTACTTC.

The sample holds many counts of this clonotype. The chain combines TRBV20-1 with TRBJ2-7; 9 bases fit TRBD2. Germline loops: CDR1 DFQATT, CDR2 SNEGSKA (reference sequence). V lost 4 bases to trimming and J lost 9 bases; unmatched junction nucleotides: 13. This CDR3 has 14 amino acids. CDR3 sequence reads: CSAILASGKIGQYF. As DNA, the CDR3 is TGCAGTGCTATCCTGGCTAGCGGGAAAATAGGGCAGTACTTC.